Shown below are 30 T cell receptor beta chains from a single sample sequenced in a study of T-cell memory formation after mild COVID-19. In TCRdb, the 5' RACE reads were re-called with MiXCR into one record per CDR3 protein. Here the sample spans approximately 100,000 distinct CDR3 sequences, around 15% being singletons. Sequenced: PBMCs or a T cell subset sorted from them (not recorded which). The receptors originated from an adult woman who had mild COVID-19 (a few samples of this study predate the infection). Cell type and time point are not known.

This chain uses TRBV7-2 with TRBJ2-1; the match to TRBD2 covers 9 bases. The length of the CDR3 is 15 residues. The germline gives CDR1 SGHTA, CDR2 FQGNSA. V was pared by 4 bases and J by 1 base, with 2 bases of the junction left unmatched. The CDR3 bases are TGTGCCAGCAGCTCTAGCGGGACGTCCTACAATGAGCAGTTCTTC. It is translated as CASSSSGTSYNEQFF.

This clonotype was seen only a few times. This sequence joins TRBV12-3 or TRBV12-4 and TRBJ2-1, with 12 bases that match TRBD2. This CDR3 contains 16 residues. V was pared by 5 bases and J by 7 bases, with 9 bases of the junction left unmatched. The CDR3 loop reads CASSPHSSGRVNEQFF. The CDR3 DNA follows: TGTGCCAGCAGTCCCCATTCTAGCGGGAGGGTTAATGAGCAGTTCTTC.

This clonotype was seen repeatedly, ten times or more. The V gene is TRBV6-5, the J gene TRBJ1-3; no firm D call. Germline V gene sequence: CDR1 MNHEY, CDR2 SVGAGI. The CDR3 spans 16 residues. V was cut by 2 bases and J by 0 bases, with 11 bases left in between. CDR3 residues: CASSYEKRISGNTIYF. For the CDR3, the DNA is TGTGCCAGCAGTTACGAGAAGAGAATCTCTGGAAACACCATATATTTT.

Only a few counts were recorded for this clonotype. The V gene is TRBV7-8, the J gene TRBJ2-2, with 10 nucleotides matching TRBD1. Per the germline V gene, CDR1 is SGHVS and CDR2 is FQNEAQ. V lost 3 bases, J lost 5 bases, and 3 bases stayed unmatched. CDR3 length: 15 amino acids. The CDR3 bases are TGTGCCAGCAGCTTGGGGACAGGGGTGACCGGGGAGCTGTTTTTT. Its protein is CASSLGTGVTGELFF. The whole variable domain, remainder taken from reference TRBV7-8 and TRBJ2-2, is GAGVSQSPRYKVAKRGQDVALRCDPISGHVSLFWYQQALGQGPEFLTYFQNEAQLDKSGLPSDRFFAERPEGSVSTLKIQRTQQEDSAVYLCASSLGTGVTGELFFGEGSRLTVL.

The V call is TRBV12-3 or TRBV12-4, the J call TRBJ2-7; the D is unclear. This CDR3 spans 13 amino acids. Trimming removed 6 bases at V and 5 bases at J, with 14 bases between. CDR3 DNA: TGTGCCAGCAGGCCGCCCGTTGGGGACGAGCAGTACTTC. Its translation is CASRPPVGDEQYF.

CDR3 protein: CASSTQGQFEAFF. DNA of the CDR3: TGTGCCAGTAGTACCCAGGGACAGTTTGAAGCTTTCTTT. The chain employs TRBV19 and TRBJ1-1, with 7 bases aligning to TRBD1. The CDR3 spans 13 residues. CDR1 LNHDA and CDR2 SQIVND come from the germline V gene (reference sequence). The V and J ends lost 4 bases and 7 bases, in that order; junction bases with no gene match: 6.

Only a few counts were recorded for this clonotype. The V and J genes are TRBV12-3 or TRBV12-4 and TRBJ2-5, with D perhaps matching TRBD1 (6 bases). This CDR3 has 14 amino acids. V lost 4 bases to trimming and J lost 0 bases, with 9 bases between them. CDR3 residues: CASSSRDNQETQYF. The CDR3 coding sequence is TGTGCCAGCAGTTCGAGGGACAACCAAGAGACCCAGTACTTC.

This clonotype has only a few counts. The chain carries TRBV4-3 and TRBJ2-7; TRBD1 matches at 7 bases. Germline V gene sequence: CDR1 LGHNA, CDR2 YSLEER. There are 18 residues in the CDR3. V was pared by 0 bases and J by 3 bases, with 14 bases of the junction left unmatched. The CDR3 nucleotides read TGCGCCAGCAGCCAAGATAGGGTCGGCAGGGGGATCGTCTACGAGCAGTACTTC. Amino acid sequence: CASSQDRVGRGIVYEQYF.

This clonotype was counted a few times. This rearrangement joins TRBV12-3 or TRBV12-4 to TRBJ2-7; TRBD1 aligns across 8 bases. The length of the CDR3 is 15 residues. The J segment lost 2 bases and the V segment lost 1 base, leaving 4 bases of the junction unmatched. The CDR3 loop is CASSLGQGAPYEQYF. The CDR3 DNA is TGTGCCAGCAGTTTAGGGCAGGGGGCCCCCTACGAGCAGTACTTC.

The chain employs TRBV7-2 and TRBJ2-3; unclear D gene. Germline V lookup: CDR1 SGHTA, CDR2 FQGNSA. The V gene lost 3 bases and the J gene lost 1 base, with 5 bases spanning the gap. The CDR3 is 13 amino acids. The CDR3 DNA reads TGTGCCAGCAGCTTGAAGGGCACAGATACGCAGTATTTT. Its translation is CASSLKGTDTQYF.

This chain joins TRBV10-2 and TRBJ1-2; D unclear. Germline values: CDR1 WSHSY, CDR2 SAAADI. V was cut by 3 bases and J by 3 bases, with 8 bases left in between. The CDR3 loop spans 13 amino acids. The CDR3 region has the DNA TGCGCCAGCAGTGATGCAGAGTACTATGGCTACACCTTC. This translates into CASSDAEYYGYTF.

This clonotype was observed at least ten times. The chain uses TRBV5-1 and TRBJ2-7, with 7 bases lining up with TRBD1. CDR3 length: 14 residues. V was pared by 2 bases and J by 0 bases, with 2 bases of the junction left unmatched. Germline lookup yields CDR1 SGHRS and CDR2 YFSETQ. CDR3 sequence (DNA): TGCGCCAGCAGCTTCACAGGGGTCTCCTACGAGCAGTACTTC. It yields the protein CASSFTGVSYEQYF.

This clonotype came up a few times. The V and J genes are TRBV6-5 and TRBJ2-2, with D unresolved. With 0 bases removed from V and 2 bases from J, the gap between germline ends came to 16 bases. Germline values: CDR1 MNHEY, CDR2 SVGAGI. The length of the CDR3 is 18 residues. The CDR3 coding sequence is TGTGCCAGCAGTTACTCGAGCCCCATTGTCCTTAACACCGGGGAGCTGTTTTTT. Protein product: CASSYSSPIVLNTGELFF.

J is TRBJ2-7 and V is TRBV30; D is uncertain. The V gene lost 1 base and the J gene lost 5 bases, with 15 bases spanning the gap. The CDR3 is made up of 14 amino acids. Per germline, CDR1 GTSNPN and CDR2 SVGIG (reference sequence). The chain's CDR3 is CAWSDLRRLDEQYF. The CDR3 DNA reads as TGTGCCTGGAGTGATCTCCGCAGGTTGGACGAGCAGTACTTC. The entire variable domain, with the rest obtained from reference TRBV30 and TRBJ2-7, is as follows: SQTIHQWPATLVQPVGSPLSLECTVEGTSNPNLYWYRQAAGRGLQLLFYSVGIGQISSEVPQNLSASRPQDRQFILSSKKLLLSDSGFYLCAWSDLRRLDEQYFGPGTRLTVT.

The chain couples TRBV5-6 to TRBJ1-4; TRBD1 aligns across 8 bases. The CDR3 runs 15 residues. Germline V gene data show CDR1 as SGHDT and CDR2 as YYEEEE. V lost 5 bases and J lost 11; bases outside the gene matches: 14. CDR3 bases: TGTGCCAGCAGTTCCGGACAGGGCAAAATGAGGAAACTGTTTTTT. It specifies CASSSGQGKMRKLFF.

In this sample, this clonotype turned up a few times. This rearrangement joins TRBV12-3 or TRBV12-4 to TRBJ2-1; D may be TRBD2 (6 bases). CDR3 length: 15 amino acids. V was pared by 3 bases and J by 5 bases, with 14 bases between. CDR3 nucleotides: TGTGCCAGCAGTTTTGGGCTAGCGAGAAACAATGAGCAGTTCTTC. Translating gives CASSFGLARNNEQFF.

This clonotype has only a few counts. The chain is built from TRBV6-2 or TRBV6-3 and TRBJ2-2; D is tentatively TRBD1 or TRBD2 (6 bases each). Between the trimmed V and J ends, which lost 4 bases and 6 bases, there was a span of 15 bases. This CDR3 spans 15 amino acids. Germline values: CDR1 MNHEY, CDR2 SVGEGT. This chain's CDR3 is CASSSRQEGPGELFF. The CDR3 nucleotides are TGTGCCAGCAGTTCCAGACAGGAGGGCCCCGGGGAGCTGTTTTTT.

This CDR3 reads CATSRTTGMNSPLHF. DNA for the CDR3: TGTGCCACCAGCAGAACAACAGGGATGAATTCACCCCTCCACTTT. The J gene is TRBJ1-6, the V gene TRBV15; D is perhaps TRBD1 (6 bases). V shed 2 bases and J shed 7 bases, with 12 bases lying between them. The germline gives CDR1 LNHNV, CDR2 YYDKDF (reference sequence). The CDR3 contains 15 residues.

This CDR3 reads CASSLGTGRGYTF. CDR3 DNA: TGTGCCAGCAGCCTCGGGACAGGCCGTGGCTACACCTTC. The gene calls are TRBV7-3 and TRBJ1-2, with TRBD1 identical over 8 bases. The germline V gene encodes CDR1 SGHTA and CDR2 FQGTGA. The CDR3 extends over 13 amino acids. With 5 bases clipped from V and 7 bases from J, the junction kept 6 bases outside the gene matches. Together with reference TRBV7-3 and TRBJ1-2, the CDR3 gives the full variable domain: GAGVSQTPSNKVTEKGKYVELRCDPISGHTALYWYRQSLGQGPEFLIYFQGTGAADDSGLPNDRFFAVRPEGSVSTLKIQRTERGDSAVYLCASSLGTGRGYTFGSGTRLTVV.

This clonotype was observed a few times. V is TRBV12-3 or TRBV12-4 and J is TRBJ1-5, with unresolved D. V shed 7 bases and J shed 5 bases, with 9 bases lying between them. The CDR3 contains 12 residues. The CDR3 protein is CASKDRDQPQHF. The CDR3 nucleotides read TGTGCCAGCAAGGACCGAGATCAGCCCCAGCATTTT.

This clonotype was seen more than once but under ten times. The chain combines TRBV6-5 with TRBJ2-1; 11 bases match TRBD2. This CDR3 has 18 residues. Germline CDR1 reads MNHEY; CDR2 reads SVGAGI. J was trimmed by 4 bases and V by 6 bases; bases with no gene match: 14. The DNA of the CDR3 is TGTGCCAGCAGCCCTCTTAGCGGGGGGGTTCTCGGGTACAATGAGCAGTTCTTC. Amino acid sequence: CASSPLSGGVLGYNEQFF.

The rearrangement uses TRBV23-1 and TRBJ2-3; D gene ambiguous. TRBV23-1 is known as an ORF, though its function is uncertain. The CDR3 is made up of 11 amino acids. V was trimmed by 10 bases and J by 1 base, leaving 6 bases between them. As DNA, the CDR3 is TGCGCCACACGGGGCACAGATACGCAGTATTTT. This codes for CATRGTDTQYF.

Only a few counts were recorded for this clonotype. The CDR3 sequence: CASSLVPMEIPKETQYF. The CDR3 DNA is TGTGCCAGCAGCTTGGTCCCGATGGAGATTCCAAAGGAGACCCAGTACTTC. This chain uses TRBV5-4 with TRBJ2-5; D is unclear. Germline-derived CDR1 and CDR2 are SGHNT and YYREEE (reference sequence). The CDR3 has 17 amino acids. Trimming took off 0 bases at V and 5 bases at J, with 20 bases between the two ends. The whole variable domain, remainder taken from reference TRBV5-4 and TRBJ2-5, is ETGVTQSPTHLIKTRGQQVTLRCSSQSGHNTVSWYQQALGQGPQFIFQYYREEENGRGNFPPRFSGLQFPNYSSELNVNALELDDSALYLCASSLVPMEIPKETQYFGPGTRLLVL.

J is TRBJ1-2 and V is TRBV10-3; no clear D gene. V was cut by 0 bases and J by 2 bases, with 13 bases left in between. Per the germline V gene, CDR1 is ENHRY and CDR2 is SYGVKD. The CDR3 extends over 16 amino acids. As DNA, the CDR3 is TGTGCCATCAGTGAGTCGGTCTCTAGTACGAACTATGGCTACACCTTC. Protein: CAISESVSSTNYGYTF.

This clonotype was detected a few times. V usage is TRBV20-1 and J usage is TRBJ2-5; 10 bases map to TRBD2. J lost 4 bases, V lost 5 bases, and 13 bases had no gene match. The CDR3 consists of 16 residues. CDR1 and CDR2 (germline): DFQATT, SNEGSKA (reference sequence). This CDR3 is CSARIAGGVSRETQYF. CDR3 nucleotides: TGCAGTGCTCGGATAGCGGGAGGTGTTTCGAGAGAGACCCAGTACTTC.

There are a few counts of this clonotype. The chain has TRBV6-5 and TRBJ2-7, with 10 nucleotides matching TRBD1. Losses at the gene ends were 5 bases for V and 3 bases for J; bases not matched to a gene: 4. In germline, CDR1 is MNHEY, CDR2 SVGAGI. The CDR3 loop spans 14 amino acids. In DNA form, the CDR3 reads TGTGCCAGCAGTCCATGGACAGGGGGCTACGAGCAGTACTTC. Its translation is CASSPWTGGYEQYF.

As to this clonotype: Given the absence of the conserved phenylalanine or tryptophan at the CDR3 end, a read error is likely. The chain recombines TRBV19 with TRBJ1-5; D unresolved. The ends were cut back, 6 bases at V and 7 bases at J, with 19 bases in the middle. The CDR3 covers 15 residues. Germline V CDR1 and CDR2: LNHDA, SQIVND (reference sequence). The CDR3 region is CASRSLLLSEQPQHS. DNA of the CDR3: TGTGCCAGTAGATCTCTACTCCTTTCGGAACAGCCCCAGCATTCT.

The chain is built from TRBV14 and TRBJ2-1, with 9 bases aligning to TRBD1. V gave up 4 bases and J gave up 7 bases; unmatched junction bases: 11. CDR3 size: 16 residues. The germline V gene has CDR1 SGHDN and CDR2 FVKESK. The CDR3 loop reads CASSRTTGTGKNEQFF. The CDR3 DNA follows: TGTGCCAGCAGCCGCACAACCGGGACAGGGAAGAATGAGCAGTTCTTC.

The chain is built from TRBV12-3 or TRBV12-4 and TRBJ2-7, with unresolved D. V was cut by 2 bases and J by 4 bases, with 3 bases left in between. There are 11 residues in the CDR3. CDR3 nucleotides: TGTGCCAGCAGTTTACAATACGAGCAGTACTTC. It yields the protein CASSLQYEQYF.

This clonotype was seen a handful of times. The V call is TRBV14, the J call TRBJ1-1; D gene uncertain. The V end was cut by 3 bases, the J end by 3 bases, with 8 bases between. The CDR3 is made up of 13 amino acids. In germline, CDR1 is SGHDN, CDR2 FVKESK. The CDR3 nucleotides are TGTGCCAGCAGCCAGGTTACGGACACTGAAGCTTTCTTT. Its protein is CASSQVTDTEAFF. Full variable domain (missing parts from reference TRBV14 and TRBJ1-1): EAGVTQFPSHSVIEKGQTVTLRCDPISGHDNLYWYRRVMGKEIKFLLHFVKESKQDESGMPNNRFLAERTGGTYSTLKVQPAELEDSGVYFCASSQVTDTEAFFGQGTRLTVV.